The clone carrying this T cell receptor beta chain was recorded many times. Its antigen remains unidentified. This CDR3 is built from 14 residues. Germline V gene sequence: CDR1 SQVTM, CDR2 ANQGSEA. The V end was cut by 4 bases, the J end by 4 bases, with 16 bases between. No cell sorting was done before RNA was extracted from the tissue. The library came from three nested PCR rounds adapted from ARM-PCR protocols. TCRdb ran MiXCR on the multiplex PCR reads and lists one entry per CDR3 protein. This sample carries over 110,000 distinct CDR3 sequences, roughly 66% of them seen once, and the ten largest clones take 15% to 20%. The entry originates in a study of tumor and adjacent non-tumor tissue in lung cancer. About the study: Samples averaged around 3.9 million productive TCRbeta reads each. Overall study findings and caveats: In normal lung, the top 100 clones were significantly more dominant than in tumor. TCR diversity was significantly greater in tumor than normal lung tissue. Higher tumor TCR diversity was associated with shorter survival.

The sample was lung tumor tissue. This TCR derives from a man in his sixties with small cell lung cancer. The chain combines TRBV29-1 with TRBJ2-5, with D unresolved. The CDR3: CSVVLTKPTETQYF. The CDR3 coding sequence is TGCAGCGTTGTATTGACAAAACCCACAGAGACCCAGTACTTC.